Following are 15 T cell receptor beta chains from one sample sequenced in a study of T-cell memory formation after mild COVID-19. TCRdb re-derived calls from the 5' RACE reads in MiXCR, one entry per CDR3 protein. The sample records roughly 380,000 distinct CDR3 sequences, 25% to 30% being singletons. Sequenced: PBMCs or a T cell subset sorted from them (not recorded which). Receptors were obtained from an adult woman who had mild COVID-19 (a few samples of this study predate the infection). Cell type and time point are not known.

Many counts were recorded for this clonotype. The CDR3 nucleotides read TGCAGTGCTAGAGTACCGGGACAGAACACTGAAGCTTTCTTT. This encodes CSARVPGQNTEAFF. The chain recombines TRBV20-1 with TRBJ1-1; possible D gene TRBD1, 6 bases. V was shortened by 1 base and J by 1 base, with 10 bases between the two germline ends. Germline V lookup: CDR1 DFQATT, CDR2 SNEGSKA (reference sequence). This CDR3 contains 14 residues.

This clonotype was seen a few times. This rearrangement joins TRBV6-5 to TRBJ2-1; 11 bases match TRBD2. The CDR3 is made up of 16 amino acids. Germline assignment: CDR1 MNHEY and CDR2 SVGAGI. V lost 2 bases and J lost 8; bases outside the gene matches: 8. CDR3 residues: CASSYPISGGGHEQFF. Here the CDR3 DNA reads TGTGCCAGCAGTTACCCCATTAGCGGGGGGGGCCATGAGCAGTTCTTC.

The chain couples TRBV19 to TRBJ2-2, with 7 nucleotides matching TRBD1. CDR1 is LNHDA, CDR2 SQIVND, per germline (reference sequence). J was trimmed by 4 bases and V by 6 bases; bases with no gene match: 5. The CDR3 covers 14 residues. The CDR3 DNA follows: TGTGCCAGTAGGAACAGGGGATTCACCGGGGAGCTGTTTTTT. Translated: CASRNRGFTGELFF.

This clonotype was seen ten or more times. The V gene is TRBV7-9, the J gene TRBJ2-5; D may be TRBD2 (6 bases). CDR3 length: 16 residues. Trimming took off 6 bases at V and 6 bases at J, with 23 bases between the two ends. Per germline, CDR1 SEHNR and CDR2 FQNEAQ (reference sequence). CDR3 loop: CASRGAGQGERKTQYF. The CDR3 bases are TGTGCCAGCAGGGGAGCGGGTCAGGGAGAGAGGAAGACCCAGTACTTC.

J is TRBJ1-5 and V is TRBV27; tentatively, D is TRBD1 (6 bases). Germline CDR1 reads MNHEY; CDR2 reads SMNVEV (reference sequence). V was trimmed by 5 bases and J by 0 bases, leaving 8 bases between them. This CDR3 is 14 amino acids long. The CDR3 loop is CASSPGVSNQPQHF. DNA for the CDR3: TGTGCCAGCAGTCCAGGGGTTAGCAATCAGCCCCAGCATTTT.

Ten or more counts support this clonotype. The rearrangement joins TRBV5-1 to TRBJ2-7; TRBD1 matches at 7 bases. CDR3 length equals 14 residues. V lost 4 bases to trimming and J lost 1 base; unmatched junction nucleotides: 5. CDR1 and CDR2 (germline): SGHRS, YFSETQ. The CDR3 region is CASSREGQSYEQYF. CDR3 nucleotides: TGCGCCAGCAGCCGTGAGGGACAGTCCTACGAGCAGTACTTC.

This rearrangement joins TRBV29-1 to TRBJ1-2, with 8 bases matching TRBD1. The V and J ends lost 6 bases and 3 bases, in that order; junction bases with no gene match: 9. The germline V gene has CDR1 SQVTM and CDR2 ANQGSEA. The CDR3 contains 14 residues. In DNA, the CDR3 is TGCAGCGTCCCGATTTCAGGGGGCTACTATGGCTACACCTTC. This codes for CSVPISGGYYGYTF.

This clonotype came up many times. The J gene is TRBJ2-2, the V gene TRBV18; D remains unclear. The CDR3 extends over 14 amino acids. V lost 3 bases to trimming and J lost 0 bases, with 5 bases between them. CDR1 and CDR2 from the germline V gene are KGHSH and LQKENI. The CDR3 sequence: CASSPVANTGELFF. The CDR3 region has the DNA TGTGCCAGCTCACCTGTAGCGAACACCGGGGAGCTGTTTTTT.

The rearrangement joins TRBV15 to TRBJ2-7, with TRBD1 matching over 7 bases. Per germline, CDR1 LNHNV and CDR2 YYDKDF (reference sequence). The CDR3 loop spans 14 amino acids. V shed 0 bases, J shed 7 bases, and the junction held 6 bases outside the gene matches. CDR3 nucleotide sequence: TGTGCCACCAGCAGAGACAGGGGGTTTGAGGAGCAGTACTTC. Protein: CATSRDRGFEEQYF.

This clonotype was observed a handful of times. The chain recombines TRBV12-3 or TRBV12-4 with TRBJ1-1, with a weak D call TRBD1 (5 bases). CDR3 length: 13 amino acids. V was pared by 5 bases and J by 4 bases, with 11 bases between. CDR3 protein: CASSRGRTTEAFF. The CDR3 DNA reads as TGTGCCAGCAGTCGGGGACGGACCACTGAAGCTTTCTTT.

This clonotype showed up just a few times. The V and J genes are TRBV6-5 and TRBJ1-1; possibly TRBD1 for D (6 bases). This CDR3 spans 13 amino acids. Germline CDR1 MNHEY, CDR2 SVGAGI. V lost 10 bases and J lost 6, with 18 bases in between. CDR3 sequence (DNA): TGTGCCACCACCTCAGGGGTTAATCCTGAAGCTTTCTTT. Its translation: CATTSGVNPEAFF.

A few counts support this clonotype. The chain combines TRBV27 with TRBJ1-1, with a possible D match to TRBD1 (6 bases). Germline CDR1 reads MNHEY; CDR2 reads SMNVEV (reference sequence). CDR3 size: 15 residues. V was pared by 9 bases and J by 5 bases, with 22 bases between. DNA for the CDR3: TGTGCCAGTTATCAATTCCACAGGGAACGGACTGAAGCTTTCTTT. Protein product: CASYQFHRERTEAFF.

The rearrangement joins TRBV5-1 to TRBJ1-2; maybe TRBD1 (6 bases). Per the germline V gene, CDR1 is SGHRS and CDR2 is YFSETQ. The CDR3 is 15 amino acids. Trimming shortened V by 6 bases and J by 4 bases, and 19 bases separated the two germline ends. The CDR3 DNA reads as TGCGCCAGCACCAATGACCCGGGACAAGCCTATGGCTACACCTTC. This encodes CASTNDPGQAYGYTF. Based on the CDR3 plus reference TRBV5-1 and TRBJ1-2, the full variable domain is KAGVTQTPRYLIKTRGQQVTLSCSPISGHRSVSWYQQTPGQGLQFLFEYFSETQRNKGNFPGRFSGRQFSNSRSEMNVSTLELGDSALYLCASTNDPGQAYGYTFGSGTRLTVV.

The chain carries TRBV27 and TRBJ2-1; 8 nucleotides align to TRBD2. CDR3 length: 13 residues. After removal of 6 bases from V and 8 bases from J, the junction contained 6 bases not matched to a gene. Germline loops: CDR1 MNHEY, CDR2 SMNVEV (reference sequence). For the CDR3, the DNA is TGTGCCAGCAGATTTAACGGGAGGGATGAGCAGTTCTTC. Amino acids: CASRFNGRDEQFF.

There are many counts of this clonotype. The chain uses TRBV11-2 and TRBJ2-1, with D unresolved. The CDR3 is made up of 13 amino acids. V shed 0 bases and J shed 4 bases, with 4 bases lying between them. CDR1 is SGHAT, CDR2 FQNNGV, per germline. The CDR3 here is CASSLEGYNEQFF. Written as DNA, the CDR3 is TGTGCCAGCAGCTTAGAGGGTTACAATGAGCAGTTCTTC.